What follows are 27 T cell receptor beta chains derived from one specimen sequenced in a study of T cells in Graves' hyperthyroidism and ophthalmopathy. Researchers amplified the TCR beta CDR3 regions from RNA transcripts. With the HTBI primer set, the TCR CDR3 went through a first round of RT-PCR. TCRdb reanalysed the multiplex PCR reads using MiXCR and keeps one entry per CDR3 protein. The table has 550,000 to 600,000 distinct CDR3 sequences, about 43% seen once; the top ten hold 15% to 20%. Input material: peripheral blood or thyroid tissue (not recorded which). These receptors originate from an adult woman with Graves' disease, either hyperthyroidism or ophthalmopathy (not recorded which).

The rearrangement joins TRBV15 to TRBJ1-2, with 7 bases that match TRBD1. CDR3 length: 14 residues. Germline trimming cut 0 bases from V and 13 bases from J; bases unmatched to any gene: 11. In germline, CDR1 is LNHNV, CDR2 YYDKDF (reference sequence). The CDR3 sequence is CATSRDRRQGIFTF. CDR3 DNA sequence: TGTGCCACCAGCAGAGATAGGAGACAGGGTATTTTCACCTTC.

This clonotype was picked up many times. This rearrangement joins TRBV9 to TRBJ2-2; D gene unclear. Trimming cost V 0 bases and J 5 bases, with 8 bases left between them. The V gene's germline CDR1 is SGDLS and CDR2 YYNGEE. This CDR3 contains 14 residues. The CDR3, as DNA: TGTGCCAGCAGCGTAGACTCTGGGACCGGGGAGCTGTTTTTT. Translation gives CASSVDSGTGELFF. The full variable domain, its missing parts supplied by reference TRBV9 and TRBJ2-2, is DSGVTQTPKHLITATGQRVTLRCSPRSGDLSVYWYQQSLDQGLQFLIQYYNGEERAKGNILERFSAQQFPDLHSELNLSSLELGDSALYFCASSVDSGTGELFFGEGSRLTVL.

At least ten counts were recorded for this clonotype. The CDR3 spells CASSPGGGIGLRYEQYF. The CDR3 region has the DNA TGTGCCAGCAGCCCAGGAGGGGGGATTGGTCTGAGGTACGAGCAGTACTTC. V is TRBV7-9 and J is TRBJ2-7; D may match TRBD1 or TRBD2 (6 bases each). Trimming removed 5 bases at V and 4 bases at J, with 24 bases between. This CDR3 region has 17 residues. The germline V gene has CDR1 SEHNR and CDR2 FQNEAQ (reference sequence).

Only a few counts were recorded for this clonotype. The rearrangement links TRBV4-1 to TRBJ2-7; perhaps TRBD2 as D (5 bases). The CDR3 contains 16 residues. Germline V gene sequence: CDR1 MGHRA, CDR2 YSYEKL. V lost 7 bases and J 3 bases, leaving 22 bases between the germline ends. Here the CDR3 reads CASKLRAGANLYEQYF. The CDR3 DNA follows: TGCGCCAGCAAGCTGAGGGCGGGCGCTAACCTCTACGAGCAGTACTTC.

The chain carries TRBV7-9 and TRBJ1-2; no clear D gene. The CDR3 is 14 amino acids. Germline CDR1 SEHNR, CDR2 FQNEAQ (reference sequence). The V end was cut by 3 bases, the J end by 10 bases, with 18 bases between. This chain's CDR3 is CASSFWTSGVTYTF. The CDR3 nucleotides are TGTGCCAGCAGCTTTTGGACTAGCGGTGTGACCTACACCTTC. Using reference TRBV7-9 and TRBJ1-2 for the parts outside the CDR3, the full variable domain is DTGVSQNPRHKITKRGQNVTFRCDPISEHNRLYWYRQTLGQGPEFLTYFQNEAQLEKSRLLSDRFSAERPKGSFSTLEIQRTEQGDSAMYLCASSFWTSGVTYTFGSGTRLTVV.

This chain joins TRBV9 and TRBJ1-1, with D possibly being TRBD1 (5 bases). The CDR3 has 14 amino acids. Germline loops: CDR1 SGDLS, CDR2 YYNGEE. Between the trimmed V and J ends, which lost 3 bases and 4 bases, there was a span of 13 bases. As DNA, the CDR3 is TGTGCCAGCAGCGGATCCCGGGACCGCACTGAAGCTTTCTTT. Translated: CASSGSRDRTEAFF.

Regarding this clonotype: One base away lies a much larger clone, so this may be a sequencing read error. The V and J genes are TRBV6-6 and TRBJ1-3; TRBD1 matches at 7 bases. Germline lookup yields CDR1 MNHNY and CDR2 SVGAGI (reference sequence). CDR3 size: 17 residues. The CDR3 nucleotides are TGTGCCAGCAGTTTGGGACAGCCCAAGTTCTCTGGAAACGCCATATATTTT. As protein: CASSLGQPKFSGNAIYF.

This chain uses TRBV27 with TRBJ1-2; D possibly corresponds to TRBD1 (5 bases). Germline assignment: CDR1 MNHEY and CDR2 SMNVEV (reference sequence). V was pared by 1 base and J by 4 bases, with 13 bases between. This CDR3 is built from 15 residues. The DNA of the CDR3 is TGTGCCAGCAGTTTATGGGGCGCGGGGATCTATGGCTACACCTTC. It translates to CASSLWGAGIYGYTF.

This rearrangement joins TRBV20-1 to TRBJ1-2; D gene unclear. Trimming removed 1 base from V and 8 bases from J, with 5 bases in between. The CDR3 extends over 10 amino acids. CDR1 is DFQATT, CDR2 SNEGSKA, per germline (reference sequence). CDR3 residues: CSARGQGYTF. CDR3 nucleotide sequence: TGCAGTGCTAGAGGGCAGGGCTACACCTTC.

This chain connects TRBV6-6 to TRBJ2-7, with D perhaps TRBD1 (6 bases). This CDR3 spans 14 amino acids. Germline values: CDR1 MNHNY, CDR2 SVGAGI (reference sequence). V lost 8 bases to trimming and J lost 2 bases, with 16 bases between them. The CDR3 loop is CASAGTWRPYEQYF. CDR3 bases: TGTGCCAGCGCCGGGACATGGAGACCCTACGAGCAGTACTTC.

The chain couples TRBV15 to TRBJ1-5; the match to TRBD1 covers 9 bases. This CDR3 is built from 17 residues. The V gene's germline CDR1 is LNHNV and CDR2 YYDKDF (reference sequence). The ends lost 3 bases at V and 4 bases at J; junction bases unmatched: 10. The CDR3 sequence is CATSREAGTGSNQPQHF. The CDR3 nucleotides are TGTGCCACCAGCAGGGAAGCTGGGACAGGGAGTAATCAGCCCCAGCATTTT.

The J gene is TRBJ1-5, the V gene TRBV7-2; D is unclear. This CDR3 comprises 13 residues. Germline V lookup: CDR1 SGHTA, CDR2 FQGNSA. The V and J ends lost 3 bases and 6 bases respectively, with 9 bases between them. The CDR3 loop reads CASSFAEVQPQHF. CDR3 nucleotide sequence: TGTGCCAGCAGCTTTGCAGAGGTTCAGCCCCAGCATTTT.

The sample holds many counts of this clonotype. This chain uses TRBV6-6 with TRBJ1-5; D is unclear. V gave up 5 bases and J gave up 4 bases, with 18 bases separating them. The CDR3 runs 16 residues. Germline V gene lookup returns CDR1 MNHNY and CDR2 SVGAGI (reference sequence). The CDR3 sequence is CASSKDSMGRNQPQHF. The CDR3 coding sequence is TGTGCCAGCAGTAAGGACTCGATGGGCAGGAATCAGCCCCAGCATTTT.

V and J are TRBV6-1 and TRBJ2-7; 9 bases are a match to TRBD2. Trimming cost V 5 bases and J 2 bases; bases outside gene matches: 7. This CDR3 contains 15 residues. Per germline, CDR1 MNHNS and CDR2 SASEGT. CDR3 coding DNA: TGTGCCAGCAGTTATTCGGCTAGCGGGACCTACGAGCAGTACTTC. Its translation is CASSYSASGTYEQYF.

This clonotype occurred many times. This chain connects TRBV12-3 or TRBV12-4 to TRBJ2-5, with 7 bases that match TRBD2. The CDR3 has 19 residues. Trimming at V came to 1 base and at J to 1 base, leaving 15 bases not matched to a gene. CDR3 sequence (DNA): TGTGCCAGCAGTTTAGGGCGGGAGTCAGGGAGGCCCGTCCAAGAGACCCAGTACTTC. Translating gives CASSLGRESGRPVQETQYF.

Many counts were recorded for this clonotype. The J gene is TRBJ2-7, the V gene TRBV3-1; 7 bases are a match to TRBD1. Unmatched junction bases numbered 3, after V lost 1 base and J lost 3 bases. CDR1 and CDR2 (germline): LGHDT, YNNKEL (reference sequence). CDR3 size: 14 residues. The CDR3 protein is CASSQGYRGYEQYF. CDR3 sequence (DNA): TGTGCCAGCAGCCAAGGGTACAGGGGCTACGAGCAGTACTTC.

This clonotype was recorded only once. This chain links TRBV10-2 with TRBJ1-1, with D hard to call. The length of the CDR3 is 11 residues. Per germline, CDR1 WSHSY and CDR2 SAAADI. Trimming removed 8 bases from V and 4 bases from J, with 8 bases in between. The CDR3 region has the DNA TGCGCCAGCGCGACGGGCACTGAAGCTTTCTTT. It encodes CASATGTEAFF.

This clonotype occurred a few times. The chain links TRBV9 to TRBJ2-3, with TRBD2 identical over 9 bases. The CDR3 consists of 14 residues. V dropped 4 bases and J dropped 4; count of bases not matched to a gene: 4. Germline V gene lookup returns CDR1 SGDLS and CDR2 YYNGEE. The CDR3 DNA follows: TGTGCCAGCAGCATTAGCGGGAGAGCAGATACGCAGTATTTT. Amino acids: CASSISGRADTQYF. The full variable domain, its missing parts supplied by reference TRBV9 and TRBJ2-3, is DSGVTQTPKHLITATGQRVTLRCSPRSGDLSVYWYQQSLDQGLQFLIQYYNGEERAKGNILERFSAQQFPDLHSELNLSSLELGDSALYFCASSISGRADTQYFGPGTRLTVL.

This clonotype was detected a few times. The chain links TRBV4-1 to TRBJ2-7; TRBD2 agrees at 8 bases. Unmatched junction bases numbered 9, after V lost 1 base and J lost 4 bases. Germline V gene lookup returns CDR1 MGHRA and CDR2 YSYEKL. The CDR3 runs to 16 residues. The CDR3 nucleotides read TGCGCCAGCAGCCAAGGACTAGCGCGAAGGCCTTACGAGCAGTACTTC. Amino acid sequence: CASSQGLARRPYEQYF.

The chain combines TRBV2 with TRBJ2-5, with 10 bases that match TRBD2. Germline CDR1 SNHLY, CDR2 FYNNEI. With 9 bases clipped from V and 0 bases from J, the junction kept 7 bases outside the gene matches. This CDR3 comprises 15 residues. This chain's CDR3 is CARTSGPLYQETQYF. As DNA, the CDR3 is TGTGCCAGGACTAGCGGGCCCCTGTACCAAGAGACCCAGTACTTC.

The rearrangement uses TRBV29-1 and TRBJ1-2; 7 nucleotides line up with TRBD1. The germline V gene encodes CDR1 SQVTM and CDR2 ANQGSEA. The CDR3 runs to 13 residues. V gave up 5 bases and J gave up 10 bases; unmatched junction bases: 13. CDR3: CSVPSDRTGIYTF. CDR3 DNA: TGCAGCGTTCCGTCAGACAGGACAGGTATCTACACCTTC.

The DNA of the CDR3 is TGCAGTGCTAGAGAGCGGACAGGAACAGGGAATTCACCCCTCCACTTT. This encodes CSARERTGTGNSPLHF. The chain couples TRBV20-1 to TRBJ1-6; 7 bases line up with TRBD1. The germline CDR1 and CDR2 sequences are DFQATT and SNEGSKA (reference sequence). This CDR3 spans 16 amino acids. With V trimmed by 0 bases and J by 7 bases, 9 bases remained unmatched.

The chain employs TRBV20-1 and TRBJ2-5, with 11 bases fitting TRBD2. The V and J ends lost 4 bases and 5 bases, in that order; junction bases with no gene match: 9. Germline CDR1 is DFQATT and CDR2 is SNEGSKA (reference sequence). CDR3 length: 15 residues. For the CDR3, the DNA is TGCAGTGCTACACCGGGACTAGCGGTGGGGGAGACCCAGTACTTC. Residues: CSATPGLAVGETQYF.

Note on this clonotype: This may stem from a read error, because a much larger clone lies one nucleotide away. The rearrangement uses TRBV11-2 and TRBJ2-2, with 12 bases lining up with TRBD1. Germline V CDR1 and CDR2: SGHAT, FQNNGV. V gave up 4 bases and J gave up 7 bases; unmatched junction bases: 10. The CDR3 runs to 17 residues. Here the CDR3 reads CASSSPRDRGRGGELFF. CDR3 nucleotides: TGTGCCAGCAGCTCCCCCAGGGACAGGGGGCGGGGCGGGGAGCTGTTTTTT.

The CDR3 loop reads CASREWTGRNTEAFF. In nucleotides, the CDR3 is TGTGCCAGCAGGGAATGGACAGGGCGGAACACTGAAGCTTTCTTT. The gene calls are TRBV28 and TRBJ1-1; 8 bases are shared with TRBD1. CDR3 length equals 15 residues. The germline V gene has CDR1 MDHEN and CDR2 SYDVKM. The junction had 7 bases not matched to a gene; V was cut back by 6 bases and J by 1 base. Supplemented by reference TRBV28 and TRBJ1-1, the full variable domain reads DVKVTQSSRYLVKRTGEKVFLECVQDMDHENMFWYRQDPGLGLRLIYFSYDVKMKEKGDIPEGYSVSREKKERFSLILESASTNQTSMYLCASREWTGRNTEAFFGQGTRLTVV.

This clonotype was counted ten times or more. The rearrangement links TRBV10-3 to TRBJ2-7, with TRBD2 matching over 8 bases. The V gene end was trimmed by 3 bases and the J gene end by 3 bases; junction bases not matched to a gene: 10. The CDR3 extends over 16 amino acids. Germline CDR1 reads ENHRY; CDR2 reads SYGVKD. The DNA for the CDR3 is TGTGCCATCAGTGAAAGAACGGGAGGGCAACTCTACGAGCAGTACTTC. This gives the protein CAISERTGGQLYEQYF.

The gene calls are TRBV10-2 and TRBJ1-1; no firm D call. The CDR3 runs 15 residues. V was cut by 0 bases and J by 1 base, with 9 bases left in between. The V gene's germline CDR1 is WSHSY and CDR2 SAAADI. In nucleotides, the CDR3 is TGCGCCAGCAGTGAGTCTACAGAGAAGAACACTGAAGCTTTCTTT. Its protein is CASSESTEKNTEAFF.